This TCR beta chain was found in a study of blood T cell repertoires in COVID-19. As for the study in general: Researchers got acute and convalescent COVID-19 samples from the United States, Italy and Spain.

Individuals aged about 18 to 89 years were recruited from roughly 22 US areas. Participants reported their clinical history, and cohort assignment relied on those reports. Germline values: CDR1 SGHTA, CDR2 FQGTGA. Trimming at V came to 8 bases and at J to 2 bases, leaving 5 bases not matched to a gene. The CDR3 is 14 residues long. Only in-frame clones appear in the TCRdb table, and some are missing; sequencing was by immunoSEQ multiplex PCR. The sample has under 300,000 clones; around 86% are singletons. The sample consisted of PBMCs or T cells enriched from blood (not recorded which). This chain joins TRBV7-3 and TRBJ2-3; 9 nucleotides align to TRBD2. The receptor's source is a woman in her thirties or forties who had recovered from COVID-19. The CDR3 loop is CASGLAGPTDTQYF. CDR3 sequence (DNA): TGTGCCAGCGGGCTAGCGGGGCCCACAGATACGCAGTATTTT.